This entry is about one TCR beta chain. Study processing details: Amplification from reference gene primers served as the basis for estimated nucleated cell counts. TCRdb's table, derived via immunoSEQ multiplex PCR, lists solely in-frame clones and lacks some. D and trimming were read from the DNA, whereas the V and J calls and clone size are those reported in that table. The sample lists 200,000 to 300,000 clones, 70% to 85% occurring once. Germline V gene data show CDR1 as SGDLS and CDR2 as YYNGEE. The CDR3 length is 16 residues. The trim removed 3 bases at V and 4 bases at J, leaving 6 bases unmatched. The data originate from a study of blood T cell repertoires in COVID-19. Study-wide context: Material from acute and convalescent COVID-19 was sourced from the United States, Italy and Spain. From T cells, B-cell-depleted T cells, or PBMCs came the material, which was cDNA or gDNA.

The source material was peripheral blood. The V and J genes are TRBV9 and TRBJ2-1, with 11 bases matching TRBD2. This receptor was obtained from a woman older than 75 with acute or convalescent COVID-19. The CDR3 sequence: CASSATSGGGYNEQFF. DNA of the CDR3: TGTGCCAGCAGCGCCACTAGCGGGGGTGGGTACAATGAGCAGTTCTTC.